These 7 T cell receptor beta chains came from one sample sequenced in a study of blood T cell repertoires in COVID-19. This table comes from immunoSEQ multiplex PCR, and its TCRdb copy is limited to in-frame clones, with some not included. This sample has over 85,000 clones, with about 85% found just once. Input material: peripheral blood. Receptors originate from a man aged 55 to 70 with acute or convalescent COVID-19.

This clone came up a few times. The chain is built from TRBV7-3 and TRBJ1-6; 11 nucleotides line up with TRBD1. The ends lost 5 bases at V and 10 bases at J; junction bases unmatched: 4. The V gene's germline CDR1 is SGHTA and CDR2 FQGTGA. The CDR3 consists of 14 residues. The CDR3 reads CASSPGTGGSPLHF. The CDR3 DNA reads TGTGCCAGCAGCCCCGGGACAGGGGGGTCACCCCTCCACTTT.

This clone was seen a few times. The chain uses TRBV6-7 and TRBJ1-1; D is ambiguous. TRBV6-7 is designated an ORF whose function remains uncertain. CDR3 length equals 19 residues. V was cut by 1 base and J by 10 bases, with 31 bases left in between. The CDR3 here is CASSYWAFFLLLFGDRAFF. The CDR3 bases are TGTGCCAGCAGTTACTGGGCGTTTTTTCTCCTATTATTCGGCGACCGAGCTTTCTTT.

This chain joins TRBV6-6 and TRBJ2-7; the D gene is possibly TRBD2 (5 bases). CDR1 MNHNY and CDR2 SVGAGI come from the germline V gene (reference sequence). The V and J ends lost 2 bases and 3 bases respectively, with 5 bases between them. There are 12 residues in the CDR3. CDR3 in amino acids: CASSYRGYEQYF. The DNA for the CDR3 is TGTGCCAGCAGTTACCGGGGCTACGAGCAGTACTTC.

The J gene is TRBJ2-2, the V gene TRBV29-1; TRBD1 matches at 10 bases. Germline CDR1 and CDR2: SQVTM and ANQGSEA. J lost 6 bases, V lost 6 bases, and 4 bases had no gene match. CDR3 length: 13 amino acids. The CDR3 reads CSVRTGGAGELFF. The DNA for the CDR3 is TGCAGCGTCCGGACAGGGGGTGCCGGGGAGCTGTTTTTT.

The J gene is TRBJ1-1, the V gene TRBV29-1; 8 bases agree with TRBD1. Germline trimming cut 5 bases from V and 0 bases from J; bases unmatched to any gene: 8. Per germline, CDR1 SQVTM and CDR2 ANQGSEA. This CDR3 is built from 15 residues. The DNA of the CDR3 is TGCAGCGTTCCGGGACAGGCACCCATGAACACTGAAGCTTTCTTT. This codes for CSVPGQAPMNTEAFF.

This chain joins TRBV6-6 and TRBJ2-3, with unresolved D. Germline loops: CDR1 MNHNY, CDR2 SVGAGI (reference sequence). V was trimmed by 3 bases and J by 5 bases, leaving 9 bases between them. The CDR3 contains 13 residues. In DNA form, the CDR3 reads TGTGCCAGCAGTTATCGACTTCTAGATACGCAGTATTTT. It translates to CASSYRLLDTQYF.

J is TRBJ1-6 and V is TRBV7-6; a weak D match, TRBD1 (6 bases). CDR1 is SGHVS, CDR2 FNYEAQ, per germline. Trimming took off 5 bases at V and 10 bases at J, with 12 bases between the two ends. The length of the CDR3 is 13 residues. The chain's CDR3 is CASSEQGWSPLHF. The CDR3 DNA follows: TGTGCCAGCAGCGAACAGGGTTGGTCACCCCTCCACTTT.